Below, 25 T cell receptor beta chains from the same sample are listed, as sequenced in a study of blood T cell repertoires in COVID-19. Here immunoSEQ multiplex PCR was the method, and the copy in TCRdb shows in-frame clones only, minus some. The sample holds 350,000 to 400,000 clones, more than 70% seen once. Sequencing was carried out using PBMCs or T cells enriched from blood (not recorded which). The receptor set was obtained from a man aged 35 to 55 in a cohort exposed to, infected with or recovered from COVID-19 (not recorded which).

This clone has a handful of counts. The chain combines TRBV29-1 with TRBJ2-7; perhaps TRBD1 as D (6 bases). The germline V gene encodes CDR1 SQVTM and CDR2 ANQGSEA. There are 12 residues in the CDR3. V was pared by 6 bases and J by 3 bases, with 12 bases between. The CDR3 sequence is CSVSEQGYEQYF. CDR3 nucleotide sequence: TGCAGCGTCTCGGAACAGGGCTACGAGCAGTACTTC.

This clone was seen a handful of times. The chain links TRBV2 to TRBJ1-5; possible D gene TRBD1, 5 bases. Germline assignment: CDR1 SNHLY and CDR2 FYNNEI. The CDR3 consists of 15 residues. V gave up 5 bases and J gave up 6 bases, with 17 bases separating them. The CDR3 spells CASSSGTEGGQPQHF. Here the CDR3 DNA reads TGTGCCAGCAGTTCCGGGACGGAGGGAGGTCAGCCCCAGCATTTT.

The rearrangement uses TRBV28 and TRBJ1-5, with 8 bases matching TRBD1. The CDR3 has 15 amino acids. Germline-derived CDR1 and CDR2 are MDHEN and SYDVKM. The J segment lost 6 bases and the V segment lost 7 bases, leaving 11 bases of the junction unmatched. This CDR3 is CASNRDRGAGQPQHF. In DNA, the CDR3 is TGTGCCAGCAACCGAGACAGGGGAGCAGGTCAGCCCCAGCATTTT. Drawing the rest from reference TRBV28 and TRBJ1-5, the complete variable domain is DVKVTQSSRYLVKRTGEKVFLECVQDMDHENMFWYRQDPGLGLRLIYFSYDVKMKEKGDIPEGYSVSREKKERFSLILESASTNQTSMYLCASNRDRGAGQPQHFGDGTRLSIL.

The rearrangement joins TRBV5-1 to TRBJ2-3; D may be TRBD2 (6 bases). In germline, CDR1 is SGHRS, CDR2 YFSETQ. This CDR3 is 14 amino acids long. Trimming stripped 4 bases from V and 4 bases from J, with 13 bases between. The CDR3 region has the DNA TGCGCCAGCAGCCTGGAGGGAGGAGCAGATACGCAGTATTTT. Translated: CASSLEGGADTQYF.

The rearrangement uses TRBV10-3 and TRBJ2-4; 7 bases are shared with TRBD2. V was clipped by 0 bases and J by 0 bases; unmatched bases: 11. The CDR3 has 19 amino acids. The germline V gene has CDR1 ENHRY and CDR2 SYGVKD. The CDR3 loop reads CAISESSLAAQPAKNIQYF. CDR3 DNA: TGTGCCATCAGTGAGTCGTCCCTAGCGGCTCAACCAGCCAAAAACATTCAGTACTTC.

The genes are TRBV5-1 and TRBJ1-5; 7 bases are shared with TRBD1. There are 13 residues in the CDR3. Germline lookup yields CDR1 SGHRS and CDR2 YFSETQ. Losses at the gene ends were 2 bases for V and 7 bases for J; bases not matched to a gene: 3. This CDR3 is CASSFTGEQPQHF. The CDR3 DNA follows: TGCGCCAGCAGCTTCACAGGGGAACAGCCCCAGCATTTT. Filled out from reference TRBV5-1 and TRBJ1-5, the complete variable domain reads KAGVTQTPRYLIKTRGQQVTLSCSPISGHRSVSWYQQTPGQGLQFLFEYFSETQRNKGNFPGRFSGRQFSNSRSEMNVSTLELGDSALYLCASSFTGEQPQHFGDGTRLSIL.

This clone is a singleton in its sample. The CDR3 loop is CASSEGLLQRGEKLFF. For the CDR3, the DNA is TGCGCCAGCAGTGAGGGGCTCCTCCAACGGGGTGAAAAACTGTTTTTT. This chain connects TRBV10-2 to TRBJ1-4; D is ambiguous. Germline-derived CDR1 and CDR2 are WSHSY and SAAADI. The CDR3 loop spans 16 amino acids. V was pared by 2 bases and J by 7 bases, with 17 bases between.

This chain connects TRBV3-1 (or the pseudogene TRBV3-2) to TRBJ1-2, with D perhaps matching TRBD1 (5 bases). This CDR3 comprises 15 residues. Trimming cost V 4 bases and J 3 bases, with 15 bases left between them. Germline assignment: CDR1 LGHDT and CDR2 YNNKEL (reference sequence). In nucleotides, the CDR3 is TGTGCCAGCAGCCGGAAACCGGACACGGACTATGGCTACACCTTC. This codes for CASSRKPDTDYGYTF.

The CDR3 nucleotides are TGTGCCAGCAGTCAGACAGGGGATAATTCACCCCTCCACTTT. It is translated as CASSQTGDNSPLHF. The rearrangement uses TRBV27 and TRBJ1-6; 8 bases fit TRBD1. Trimming removed 5 bases from V and 5 bases from J; junction bases left unmatched: 2. Germline V gene data show CDR1 as MNHEY and CDR2 as SMNVEV (reference sequence). The CDR3 loop spans 14 amino acids.

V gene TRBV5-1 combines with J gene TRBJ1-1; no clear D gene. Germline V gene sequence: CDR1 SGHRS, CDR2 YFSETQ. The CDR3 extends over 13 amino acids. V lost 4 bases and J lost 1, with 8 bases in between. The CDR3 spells CASSREGNTEAFF. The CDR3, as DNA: TGCGCCAGCAGCCGGGAGGGGAACACTGAAGCTTTCTTT.

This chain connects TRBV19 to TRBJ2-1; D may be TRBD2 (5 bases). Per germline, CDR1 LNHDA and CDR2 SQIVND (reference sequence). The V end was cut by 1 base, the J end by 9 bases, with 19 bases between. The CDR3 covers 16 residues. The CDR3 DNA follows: TGTGCCAGTAGTATAGTTTCTCAGCGGCGGATGGGTGAGCAGTTCTTC. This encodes CASSIVSQRRMGEQFF. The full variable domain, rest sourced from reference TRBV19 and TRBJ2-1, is DGGITQSPKYLFRKEGQNVTLSCEQNLNHDAMYWYRQDPGQGLRLIYYSQIVNDFQKGDIAEGYSVSREKKESFPLTVTSAQKNPTAFYLCASSIVSQRRMGEQFFGPGTRLTVL.

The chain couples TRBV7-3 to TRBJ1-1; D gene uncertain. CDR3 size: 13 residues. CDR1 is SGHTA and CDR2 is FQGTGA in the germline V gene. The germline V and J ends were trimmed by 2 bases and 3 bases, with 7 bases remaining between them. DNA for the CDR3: TGTGCCAGCAGCTTAGAGAGGTACACTGAAGCTTTCTTT. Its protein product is CASSLERYTEAFF.

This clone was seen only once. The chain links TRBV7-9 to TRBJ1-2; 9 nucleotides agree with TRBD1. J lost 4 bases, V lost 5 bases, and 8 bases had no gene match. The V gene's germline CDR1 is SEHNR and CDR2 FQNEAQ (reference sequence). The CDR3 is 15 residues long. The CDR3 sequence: CASSPSTGGGYGYTF. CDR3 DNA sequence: TGTGCCAGCAGCCCCTCTACAGGGGGCGGCTATGGCTACACCTTC.

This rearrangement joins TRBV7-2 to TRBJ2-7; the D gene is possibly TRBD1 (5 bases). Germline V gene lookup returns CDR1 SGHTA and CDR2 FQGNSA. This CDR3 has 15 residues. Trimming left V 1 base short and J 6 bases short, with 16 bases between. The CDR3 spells CASSLGSGMGREQYF. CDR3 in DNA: TGTGCCAGCAGCTTAGGGTCCGGTATGGGGCGCGAGCAGTACTTC.

Written as DNA, the CDR3 is TGTGCCAGCAGCGGACGGACTTATGGCTACACCTTC. It codes for CASSGRTYGYTF. The rearrangement links TRBV7-9 to TRBJ1-2, with D unclear. The CDR3 totals 12 residues. V lost 5 bases to trimming and J lost 5 bases, with 9 bases between them. Germline V gene lookup returns CDR1 SEHNR and CDR2 FQNEAQ (reference sequence).

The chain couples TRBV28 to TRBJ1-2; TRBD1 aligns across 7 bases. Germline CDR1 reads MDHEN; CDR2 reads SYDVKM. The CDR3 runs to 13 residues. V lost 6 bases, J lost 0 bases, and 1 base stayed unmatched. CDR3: CASRTGSNYGYTF. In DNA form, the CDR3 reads TGTGCCAGCAGGACAGGGTCTAACTATGGCTACACCTTC.

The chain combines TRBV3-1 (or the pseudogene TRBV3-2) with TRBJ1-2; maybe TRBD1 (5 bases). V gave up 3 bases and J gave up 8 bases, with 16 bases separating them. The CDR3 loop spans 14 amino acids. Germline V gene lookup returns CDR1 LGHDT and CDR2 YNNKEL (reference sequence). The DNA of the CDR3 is TGTGCCAGCAGCCACCTGGGTCAGGGTGACGGCTACACCTTC. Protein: CASSHLGQGDGYTF.

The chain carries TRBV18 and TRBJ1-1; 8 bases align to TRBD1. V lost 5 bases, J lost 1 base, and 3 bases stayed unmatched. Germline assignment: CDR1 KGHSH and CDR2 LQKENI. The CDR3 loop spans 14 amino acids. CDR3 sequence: CASSKTGENTEAFF. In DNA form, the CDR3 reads TGTGCCAGCTCAAAGACAGGGGAGAACACTGAAGCTTTCTTT. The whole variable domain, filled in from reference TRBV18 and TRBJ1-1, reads NAGVMQNPRHLVRRRGQEARLRCSPMKGHSHVYWYRQLPEEGLKFMVYLQKENIIDESGMPKERFSAEFPKEGPSILRIQQVVRGDSAAYFCASSKTGENTEAFFGQGTRLTVV.

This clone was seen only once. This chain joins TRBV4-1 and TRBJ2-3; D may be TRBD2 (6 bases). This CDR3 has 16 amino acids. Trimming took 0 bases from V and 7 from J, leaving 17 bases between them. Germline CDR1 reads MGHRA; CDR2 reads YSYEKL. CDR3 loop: CASSQEGGTLGNTQYF. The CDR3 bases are TGCGCCAGCAGCCAAGAAGGCGGGACCCTCGGAAATACGCAGTATTTT.

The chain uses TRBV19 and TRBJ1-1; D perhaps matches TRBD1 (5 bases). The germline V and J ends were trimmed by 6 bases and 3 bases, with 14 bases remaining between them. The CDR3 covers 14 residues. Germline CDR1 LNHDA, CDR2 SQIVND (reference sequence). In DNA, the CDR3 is TGTGCCAGTAGAGATCCAGGGTCGGACACTGAAGCTTTCTTT. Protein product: CASRDPGSDTEAFF.

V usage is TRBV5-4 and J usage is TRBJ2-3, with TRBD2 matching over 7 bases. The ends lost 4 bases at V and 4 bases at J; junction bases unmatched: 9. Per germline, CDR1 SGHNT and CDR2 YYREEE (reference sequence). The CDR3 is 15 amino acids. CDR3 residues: CASSAQTSSADTQYF. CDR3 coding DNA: TGTGCCAGCAGCGCGCAGACTAGCAGCGCAGATACGCAGTATTTT.

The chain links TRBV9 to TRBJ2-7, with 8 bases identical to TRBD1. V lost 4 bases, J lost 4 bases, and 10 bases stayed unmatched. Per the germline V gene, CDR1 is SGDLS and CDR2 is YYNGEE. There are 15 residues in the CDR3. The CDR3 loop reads CASSLGTGNRYEQYF. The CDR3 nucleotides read TGTGCCAGCAGCCTCGGGACAGGAAATCGTTACGAGCAGTACTTC.

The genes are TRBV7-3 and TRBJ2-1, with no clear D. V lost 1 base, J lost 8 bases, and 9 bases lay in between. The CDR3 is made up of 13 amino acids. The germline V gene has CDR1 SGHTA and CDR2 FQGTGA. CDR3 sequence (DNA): TGTGCCAGCAGCTTAATTTGGCGGCATGAGCAGTTCTTC. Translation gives CASSLIWRHEQFF.

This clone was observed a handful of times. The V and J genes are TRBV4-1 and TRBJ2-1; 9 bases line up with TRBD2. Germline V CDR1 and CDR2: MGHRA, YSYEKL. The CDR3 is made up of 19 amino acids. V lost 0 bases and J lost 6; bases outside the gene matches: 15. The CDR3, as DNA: TGCGCCAGCAGCCAAGATAGGCTAGCGGGGAACTATCGGGGCAATGAGCAGTTCTTC. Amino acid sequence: CASSQDRLAGNYRGNEQFF.

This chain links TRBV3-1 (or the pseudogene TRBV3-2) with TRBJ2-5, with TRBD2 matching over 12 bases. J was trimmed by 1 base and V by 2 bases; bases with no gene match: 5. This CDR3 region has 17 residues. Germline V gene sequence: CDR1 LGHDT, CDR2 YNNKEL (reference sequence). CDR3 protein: CASSQTRLAGAQETQYF. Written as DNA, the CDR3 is TGTGCCAGCAGCCAAACCCGACTAGCGGGAGCCCAAGAGACCCAGTACTTC.